This T cell receptor (beta chain) is drawn from a study of cytomegalovirus exposure and HLA in healthy donors. This CDR3 contains 11 residues. Germline trimming cut 6 bases from V and 5 bases from J; bases unmatched to any gene: 4. Germline CDR1 reads DFQATT; CDR2 reads SNEGSKA (reference sequence). Concerning this clone: Its target is unknown. This specimen includes other DNA sequences encoding the same CDR3.

Broader study findings: A later analysis revealed that TCR association rates differed between HLA loci, peaking at DRB1 and bottoming out at HLA-C. Reportedly, fewer N-insertions than the approximately 600-donor mean appeared in an Asian-associated ancestry cluster in a later analysis. Later analysis identified a missense DCLRE1C variant that was linked to TCR beta V- and J-gene trimming.

Use of 60 Vbeta and 13 Jbeta primers characterized the PCR. Generated by immunoSEQ multiplex PCR, the TCRdb table keeps only in-frame clones and is missing some. The sample records about 100,000 clones, 60% to 75% being singletons. The specimen was PBMCs. The receptor comes from a man in his forties in good health and CMV-seropositive. This chain uses TRBV20-1 with TRBJ2-7; 7 bases are shared with TRBD1. The DNA of the CDR3 is TGCAGTGCCCGACAGGGTAACGAGCAGTACTTC. Translated: CSARQGNEQYF.